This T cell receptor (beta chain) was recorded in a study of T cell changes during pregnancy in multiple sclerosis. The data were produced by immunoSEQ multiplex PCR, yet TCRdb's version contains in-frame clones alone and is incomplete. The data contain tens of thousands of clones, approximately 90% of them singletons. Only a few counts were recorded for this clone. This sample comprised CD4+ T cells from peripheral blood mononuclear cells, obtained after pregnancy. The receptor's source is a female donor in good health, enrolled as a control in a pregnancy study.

CDR3: CASSYSGVQGSAEAFF. For the CDR3, the DNA is TGTGCCAGCAGTTACTCGGGCGTGCAGGGATCGGCTGAAGCTTTCTTT. The genes are TRBV6-5 and TRBJ1-1; perhaps TRBD1 as D (5 bases). The germline V gene encodes CDR1 MNHEY and CDR2 SVGAGI. Trimming shortened V by 0 bases and J by 6 bases, and 17 bases separated the two germline ends. The CDR3 is 16 amino acids.